The 11 T cell receptor beta chains listed next were all sequenced from one sample in a study of beta chain features in type 1 diabetes. These receptors have no identified antigens. Study outcomes and limitations: For Type 1 diabetes patients, all four CD4+ subsets carried TCRB CDR3s that were moderately but significantly shorter.

Of the isolated RNA, all was reverse transcribed, and so the sequenced material was expressed TCRB transcripts. Clones were read by immunoSEQ multiplex PCR, and TCRdb kept only the in-frame ones, dropping some. The sample consists of roughly 730,000 clones, roughly an eighth of them appearing once. What was sequenced was naive CD4+ T cells from blood. The receptors originated from a man between 18 and 29 years old with type 1 diabetes.

This clone has just a few counts. The chain recombines TRBV20-1 with TRBJ1-1, with TRBD1 as a possible D gene (6 bases). Germline values: CDR1 DFQATT, CDR2 SNEGSKA (reference sequence). V lost 7 bases and J 1 base, leaving 7 bases between the germline ends. The CDR3 contains 11 residues. The CDR3 nucleotides are TGCAGTGAGACAGGGAACACTGAAGCTTTCTTT. Protein product: CSETGNTEAFF.

The J gene is TRBJ2-7, the V gene TRBV4-1; D remains ambiguous. V was clipped by 1 base and J by 6 bases, with 16 bases between them. Germline CDR1 MGHRA, CDR2 YSYEKL. This CDR3 has 15 amino acids. CDR3 nucleotide sequence: TGCGCCAGCAGCCAAGCCTACCCCCCTTCAGGCGAGCAGTACTTC. This gives the protein CASSQAYPPSGEQYF.

This chain joins TRBV28 and TRBJ2-3; D assignment may be TRBD1 or TRBD2 (5 bases each). The germline CDR1 and CDR2 sequences are MDHEN and SYDVKM. V gave up 3 bases and J gave up 3 bases, with 19 bases separating them. This CDR3 spans 17 amino acids. DNA of the CDR3: TGTGCCAGCAGTTTGGGGACCCGAAGAGTGGGGACAGATACGCAGTATTTT. Protein: CASSLGTRRVGTDTQYF.

CDR3 region: CASSLLAGGRDEQFF. The CDR3 coding sequence is TGTGCCAGCAGCCTCCTAGCGGGGGGAAGGGATGAGCAGTTCTTC. The rearrangement uses TRBV7-2 and TRBJ2-1, with 11 bases lining up with TRBD2. The CDR3 runs 15 residues. The V and J ends lost 5 bases and 8 bases, in that order; junction bases with no gene match: 8. CDR1 is SGHTA, CDR2 FQGNSA, per germline. The full variable domain, its missing parts supplied by reference TRBV7-2 and TRBJ2-1, is GAGVSQSPSNKVTEKGKDVELRCDPISGHTALYWYRQSLGQGLEFLIYFQGNSAPDKSGLPSDRFSAERTGGSVSTLTIQRTQQEDSAVYLCASSLLAGGRDEQFFGPGTRLTVL.

A few counts support this clone. The rearrangement joins TRBV5-1 to TRBJ2-3, with D tentatively TRBD1 (5 bases). Germline lookup yields CDR1 SGHRS and CDR2 YFSETQ. The CDR3 has 15 residues. V was cut by 4 bases and J by 6 bases, with 18 bases left in between. The CDR3 protein is CASSGAPSVGDTQYF. The CDR3 coding sequence is TGCGCCAGCAGCGGGGCGCCCTCGGTCGGGGATACGCAGTATTTT. Filled out from reference TRBV5-1 and TRBJ2-3, the complete variable domain reads KAGVTQTPRYLIKTRGQQVTLSCSPISGHRSVSWYQQTPGQGLQFLFEYFSETQRNKGNFPGRFSGRQFSNSRSEMNVSTLELGDSALYLCASSGAPSVGDTQYFGPGTRLTVL.

The CDR3 loop reads CASTGARVQYF. DNA of the CDR3: TGTGCCAGCACGGGCGCTCGTGTGCAGTACTTC. The gene calls are TRBV2 and TRBJ2-7; D is ambiguous. This CDR3 is built from 11 residues. Germline CDR1 reads SNHLY; CDR2 reads FYNNEI. With 7 bases removed from V and 9 bases from J, the gap between germline ends came to 13 bases.

The chain is built from TRBV5-1 and TRBJ2-2; 10 bases agree with TRBD2. V was clipped by 1 base and J by 6 bases; unmatched bases: 9. CDR1 is SGHRS and CDR2 is YFSETQ in the germline V gene. This CDR3 is built from 17 residues. The CDR3 DNA reads TGCGCCAGCAGCTTGACTAGCGGGGTTCTTTCAGCCGGGGAGCTGTTTTTT. Its translation is CASSLTSGVLSAGELFF.

V gene TRBV6-5 combines with J gene TRBJ2-1; 7 bases line up with TRBD1. Germline V gene lookup returns CDR1 MNHEY and CDR2 SVGAGI. The CDR3 extends over 14 amino acids. Trimming at V came to 5 bases and at J to 6 bases, leaving 7 bases not matched to a gene. The CDR3 region is CASSRQGLGNEQFF. The CDR3 DNA follows: TGTGCCAGCAGTCGACAGGGTTTAGGCAATGAGCAGTTCTTC.

The gene calls are TRBV4-1 and TRBJ1-1; D gene uncertain. With 9 bases removed from V and 3 bases from J, the gap between germline ends came to 11 bases. The V gene's germline CDR1 is MGHRA and CDR2 YSYEKL. This CDR3 has 12 residues. CDR3 DNA: TGCGCCAGTCGGACGATGGACACTGAAGCTTTCTTT. Protein product: CASRTMDTEAFF.

The chain carries TRBV29-1 and TRBJ1-2; TRBD1 matches at 8 bases. The germline V gene has CDR1 SQVTM and CDR2 ANQGSEA. This CDR3 contains 13 residues. With 7 bases clipped from V and 6 bases from J, the junction kept 10 bases outside the gene matches. The CDR3 nucleotides read TGCAGCGGAGAGGACAGGGAAGGTAATGGCTACACCTTC. Residues: CSGEDREGNGYTF.

This clone has only a few counts. V and J are TRBV30 and TRBJ1-2, with D possibly matching TRBD1 (6 bases). Deletions cut 4 bases from V and 4 bases from J, with 10 bases between. The length of the CDR3 is 12 residues. Germline V gives CDR1 GTSNPN, CDR2 SVGIG (reference sequence). The CDR3 nucleotides are TGTGCCTGGATCGAGGACAGCTATGGCTACACCTTC. It is translated as CAWIEDSYGYTF.